Presented here are 25 T cell receptor beta chains from one specimen sequenced in a study of metastatic and nonmetastatic thyroid tumors. Via MiXCR, TCRdb re-called the PCR reads. The data show about 13,000 clones, around a quarter seen once. Patients had received no treatment of any kind before thyroid surgery. The sequenced sample was tumor tissue. The receptors come from a female donor with papillary thyroid cancer or a benign thyroid nodule (not recorded which). Some clones in this sample may be carry-over from other donors' samples.

A few counts support this clone. The V call is TRBV19, the J call TRBJ2-7; 9 bases are shared with TRBD2. The V and J ends lost 5 bases and 3 bases, in that order; junction bases with no gene match: 11. Germline V gene sequence: CDR1 LNHDA, CDR2 SQIVND (reference sequence). The CDR3 extends over 16 amino acids. The CDR3 DNA sequence: TGTGCCAGTAGTCCCCTGAATAGCGGGAGTAACTACGAGCAGTACTTC. This sequence encodes CASSPLNSGSNYEQYF.

This clone was seen only a few times. The chain carries TRBV19 and TRBJ1-1; 10 bases are a match to TRBD1. The V and J ends lost 9 bases and 3 bases, in that order; junction bases with no gene match: 4. In germline, CDR1 is LNHDA, CDR2 SQIVND (reference sequence). This CDR3 has 13 amino acids. In DNA form, the CDR3 reads TGTGCCAGCGGGGACAGGGGTCACACTGAAGCTTTCTTT. It yields the protein CASGDRGHTEAFF.

The J gene is TRBJ2-2, the V gene TRBV5-1; D may be TRBD2 (6 bases). Trimming left V 4 bases short and J 2 bases short, with 9 bases between. The CDR3 loop spans 14 amino acids. The germline CDR1 and CDR2 sequences are SGHRS and YFSETQ. CDR3 in DNA: TGCGCCAGCAGCCCAGGGACTAACACCGGGGAGCTGTTTTTT. Translation gives CASSPGTNTGELFF.

This clone was picked up many times. The chain employs TRBV20-1 and TRBJ1-1, with no clear D. This CDR3 region has 8 residues. Looked up from germline, CDR1 is DFQATT and CDR2 is SNEGSKA (reference sequence). The germline V and J ends were trimmed by 6 bases and 8 bases, with 4 bases remaining between them. The CDR3 DNA follows: TGCAGTGCCCTCGAAGCTTTCTTT. It yields the protein CSALEAFF.

The chain has TRBV18 and TRBJ2-2, with TRBD1 matching 8 bases. The CDR3 extends over 14 amino acids. Germline trimming cut 8 bases from V and 0 bases from J; bases unmatched to any gene: 2. CDR1 is KGHSH and CDR2 is LQKENI in the germline V gene. CDR3 nucleotides: TGTGCCAGCGAACAGGGGGCGAACACCGGGGAGCTGTTTTTT. As protein: CASEQGANTGELFF.

To note about this clone: This may stem from a read error, because a much larger clone lies one nucleotide away. The chain carries TRBV20-1 and TRBJ2-1; TRBD2 agrees at 10 bases. CDR1 and CDR2 from the germline V gene are DFQATT and SNEGSKA (reference sequence). There are 13 residues in the CDR3. The ends lost 7 bases at V and 10 bases at J; junction bases unmatched: 10. The CDR3 region is CSGKRGGRVEQFF. The CDR3 DNA reads TGCAGTGGGAAGCGGGGGGGCCGGGTAGAGCAGTTCTTC.

The chain employs TRBV5-1 and TRBJ2-7; TRBD2 matches at 9 bases. Per the germline V gene, CDR1 is SGHRS and CDR2 is YFSETQ. Trimming took 4 bases from V and 3 from J; bases not matched to a gene: 8. CDR3 size: 15 residues. The CDR3 loop reads CASSQGLATYYEQYF. The DNA of the CDR3 is TGCGCCAGCAGCCAGGGACTAGCTACCTACTACGAGCAGTACTTC. The full variable domain, in which reference TRBV5-1 and TRBJ2-7 provide the parts outside the CDR3, is KAGVTQTPRYLIKTRGQQVTLSCSPISGHRSVSWYQQTPGQGLQFLFEYFSETQRNKGNFPGRFSGRQFSNSRSEMNVSTLELGDSALYLCASSQGLATYYEQYFGPGTRLTVT.

The V call is TRBV4-3, the J call TRBJ2-7; D not resolved. The CDR3 has 14 amino acids. Trimming removed 1 base at V and 0 bases at J, with 7 bases between. From germline, CDR1 is LGHNA and CDR2 YSLEER. The CDR3 sequence: CASSQGRVSYEQYF. The CDR3 region has the DNA TGCGCCAGCAGCCAAGGACGCGTCTCCTACGAGCAGTACTTC.

This clone is categorized as medium-sized. The chain uses TRBV5-4 and TRBJ1-2, with unresolved D. From germline, CDR1 is SGHNT and CDR2 YYREEE (reference sequence). Trimming removed 0 bases from V and 2 bases from J, with 17 bases in between. This CDR3 is built from 17 residues. The DNA of the CDR3 is TGTGCCAGCAGCTTGGGGCCCCAAACGAACCGGAACTATGGCTACACCTTC. Translation gives CASSLGPQTNRNYGYTF.

This clone was detected a few times. As DNA, the CDR3 is TGTGCCACCCAGGGATTAGCGTTATATGAGCAGTACTTC. Amino acid sequence: CATQGLALYEQYF. V and J are TRBV6-2 or TRBV6-3 and TRBJ2-7; D is perhaps TRBD1 or TRBD2 (5 bases each). CDR1 MNHEY and CDR2 SVGEGT come from the germline V gene. Trimming left V 10 bases short and J 7 bases short, with 20 bases between. CDR3 length: 13 amino acids.

This chain connects TRBV6-2 or TRBV6-3 to TRBJ2-7; 11 bases align to TRBD2. V gave up 10 bases and J gave up 10 bases; unmatched junction bases: 12. Per the germline V gene, CDR1 is MNHEY and CDR2 is SVGEGT. The CDR3 length is 13 residues. CDR3 bases: TGTGCCACCCAGGGACTAGCGGTATATTATCAGTACTTC. Its protein is CATQGLAVYYQYF.

In its sample, this clone was seen many times. V and J are TRBV5-4 and TRBJ1-1; weak D call: TRBD1 (5 bases). V was cut by 2 bases and J by 1 base, with 15 bases left in between. This CDR3 has 16 amino acids. Per germline, CDR1 SGHNT and CDR2 YYREEE (reference sequence). The DNA of the CDR3 is TGTGCCAGCAGCTTAGACGCCCGGGGCCCGAACACTGAAGCTTTCTTT. Its translation: CASSLDARGPNTEAFF. The full variable domain, its missing parts supplied by reference TRBV5-4 and TRBJ1-1, is ETGVTQSPTHLIKTRGQQVTLRCSSQSGHNTVSWYQQALGQGPQFIFQYYREEENGRGNFPPRFSGLQFPNYSSELNVNALELDDSALYLCASSLDARGPNTEAFFGQGTRLTVV.

Details on this clone: Other DNA sequences in this sample translate to the same CDR3. The V gene is TRBV5-1, the J gene TRBJ2-7; 8 bases are a match to TRBD2. Unmatched junction bases numbered 8, after V lost 0 bases and J lost 3 bases. The CDR3 extends over 16 amino acids. Germline-derived CDR1 and CDR2 are SGHRS and YFSETQ. CDR3 protein: CASSLGPGLGVYEQYF. The CDR3 bases are TGCGCCAGCAGCTTGGGACCGGGACTAGGTGTCTACGAGCAGTACTTC.

For the CDR3, the DNA is TGCAGTGCTAGAGATAGTAGTACTTGCACCGGGGAGCTGTTTTTT. As protein: CSARDSSTCTGELFF. The chain is built from TRBV20-1 and TRBJ2-2; no clear D. This CDR3 is built from 15 residues. Germline CDR1 is DFQATT and CDR2 is SNEGSKA (reference sequence). V was shortened by 0 bases and J by 4 bases, with 12 bases between the two germline ends.

The rearrangement uses TRBV12-3 or TRBV12-4 and TRBJ2-7; TRBD1 matches at 8 bases. This CDR3 is built from 16 residues. The V and J ends lost 4 bases and 7 bases, in that order; junction bases with no gene match: 15. The CDR3 sequence: CASSSSPGQVSHEQYF. The CDR3 DNA reads TGTGCCAGCAGTTCTTCTCCGGGACAGGTGTCGCATGAGCAGTACTTC.

This clone has at least ten counts. The rearrangement links TRBV7-9 to TRBJ2-1; 8 positions agree with TRBD2. This CDR3 contains 15 residues. Germline CDR1 and CDR2: SEHNR and FQNEAQ (reference sequence). The ends lost 3 bases at V and 9 bases at J; junction bases unmatched: 10. CDR3 DNA sequence: TGTGCCAGCAGCTTCGGTAGCGGGATAGGTGTTGAGCAGTTCTTC. This codes for CASSFGSGIGVEQFF.

The table lists this clone with many counts. A read error is possible here, since a much larger clone lies one base away. The chain recombines TRBV3-1 with TRBJ2-3; D gene ambiguous. The CDR3 runs 14 residues. The germline V gene encodes CDR1 LGHDT and CDR2 YNNKEL (reference sequence). Deletions cut 4 bases from V and 2 bases from J, with 10 bases between. The CDR3 region is CASSRPSPTDTQYF. Written as DNA, the CDR3 is TGTGCCAGCAGCCGCCCAAGTCCCACAGATACGCAGTATTTT.

The chain couples TRBV27 to TRBJ1-2, with a weak D call TRBD1 (5 bases). The CDR3 consists of 14 residues. V lost 2 bases to trimming and J lost 4 bases, with 11 bases between them. The germline V gene has CDR1 MNHEY and CDR2 SMNVEV (reference sequence). The CDR3 DNA reads TGTGCCAGCAGTTTAGCCGGGACGTCCTATGGCTACACCTTC. It specifies CASSLAGTSYGYTF.

J is TRBJ1-1 and V is TRBV20-1; D not resolved. This CDR3 is built from 14 residues. Trimming left V 0 bases short and J 4 bases short, with 12 bases between. Germline CDR1 is DFQATT and CDR2 is SNEGSKA (reference sequence). This chain's CDR3 is CSARDPGISTEAFF. Written as DNA, the CDR3 is TGCAGTGCTAGAGACCCTGGTATCTCCACTGAAGCTTTCTTT.

Many counts were recorded for this clone. V and J are TRBV20-1 and TRBJ1-6; no reliable D call. Germline V gives CDR1 DFQATT, CDR2 SNEGSKA (reference sequence). V lost 3 bases and J lost 10, with 16 bases in between. This CDR3 region has 14 residues. CDR3 sequence (DNA): TGCAGTGCTAGGGGCGAGCTTGAGGCGTCACCCCTCCACTTT. Its protein is CSARGELEASPLHF.

A remark on this clone: At one end, the junction sequence differs from germline, possibly due to a read error. This chain links TRBV19 with TRBJ1-5; weak D call: TRBD1 (5 bases). The CDR3 sequence is 17 residues long. Germline V gene sequence: CDR1 LNHDA, CDR2 SQIVND (reference sequence). This CDR3 reads CASSSRGLQARNQPQNF. For the CDR3, the DNA is TGTGCCAGTAGTTCAAGGGGCCTCCAAGCGAGAAATCAGCCCCAGAATTTT.

This clone was picked up many times. The V and J genes are TRBV4-2 and TRBJ2-1; 9 bases are a match to TRBD2. This CDR3 is built from 16 residues. Germline assignment: CDR1 LGHNA and CDR2 YNFKEQ. V was clipped by 1 base and J by 1 base; unmatched bases: 2. In DNA, the CDR3 is TGTGCCAGCAGCCAAGTAGCGGGGGTTTCCTACAATGAGCAGTTCTTC. This codes for CASSQVAGVSYNEQFF.

This clone was observed a handful of times. The junction does not match germline at one end; this may be a read error. The chain combines TRBV6-1 with TRBJ1-1; TRBD1 matches 7 bases. The CDR3 contains 15 residues. Germline lookup yields CDR1 MNHNS and CDR2 SASEGT. In nucleotides, the CDR3 is TGTGCCAACAGTGCCGGGACAGTGGACGGCACTGAAGCTTTCTTT. Amino acids: CANSAGTVDGTEAFF.

This clone showed up many times. This chain uses TRBV13 with TRBJ1-2, with TRBD1 matching 7 bases. The CDR3 is made up of 14 amino acids. V was pared by 6 bases and J by 8 bases, with 12 bases of the junction left unmatched. In germline, CDR1 is PRHDT, CDR2 FYEKMQ (reference sequence). In DNA, the CDR3 is TGTGCCAGCAGTTCCGACAGGGTCCCTTGGGGCTACACCTTC. This encodes CASSSDRVPWGYTF.

The J gene is TRBJ2-5, the V gene TRBV5-1; D possibly uses TRBD1 or TRBD2 (5 bases each). With 4 bases removed from V and 4 bases from J, the gap between germline ends came to 11 bases. Germline V lookup: CDR1 SGHRS, CDR2 YFSETQ. CDR3 length: 13 amino acids. CDR3 in amino acids: CASSTHGGETQYF. The CDR3 nucleotides read TGCGCCAGCAGCACCCATGGGGGAGAGACCCAGTACTTC.